Shown below are 18 T cell receptor beta chains from a single sample sequenced in a study of blood T cell repertoires in COVID-19. Generated by immunoSEQ multiplex PCR, the TCRdb table keeps only in-frame clones and is missing some. The sample contains about 170,000 clones, about 88% of which appear only once. Sequenced: peripheral blood. These TCRs come from a woman at least 80 years old in a cohort sampled during active or convalescent COVID-19.

The genes are TRBV7-2 and TRBJ2-7; 8 bases agree with TRBD2. The CDR3 is 14 residues long. V trimming: 5 bases; J trimming: 5 bases; junction bases outside the gene matches: 8. Germline values: CDR1 SGHTA, CDR2 FQGNSA. In DNA form, the CDR3 reads TGTGCCAGCAGCCGGGGGGGGACTATTAACGAGCAGTACTTC. This translates into CASSRGGTINEQYF.

The chain recombines TRBV19 with TRBJ1-3; D gene uncertain. CDR1 and CDR2 (germline): LNHDA, SQIVND (reference sequence). The CDR3 covers 16 residues. The ends were cut back, 6 bases at V and 0 bases at J, with 15 bases in the middle. In DNA, the CDR3 is TGTGCCAGTAGGGCGTCCGGGTTGGACTCTGGAAACACCATATATTTT. Protein: CASRASGLDSGNTIYF.

This chain connects TRBV5-1 to TRBJ2-1; TRBD1 might be the D (5 bases). CDR1 is SGHRS and CDR2 is YFSETQ in the germline V gene. Deletions cut 0 bases from V and 9 bases from J, with 7 bases between. This CDR3 is 12 amino acids long. The CDR3 loop is CASSLVQVEQFF. CDR3 coding DNA: TGCGCCAGCAGCTTGGTACAGGTTGAGCAGTTCTTC.

This sequence joins TRBV24-1 and TRBJ1-6; possibly TRBD1 for D (5 bases). The V end lost 5 bases, the J end lost 7 bases, and 8 bases lay between the germline ends. CDR1 KGHDR and CDR2 SFDVKD come from the germline V gene. The CDR3 consists of 13 residues. The CDR3: CATSAKGNSPLHF. CDR3 in DNA: TGTGCCACCAGTGCAAAGGGGAATTCACCCCTCCACTTT.

This clone was recorded a few times. The gene calls are TRBV3-1 (or the pseudogene TRBV3-2) and TRBJ2-5, with 8 nucleotides matching TRBD1. The V gene end was trimmed by 4 bases and the J gene end by 5 bases; junction bases not matched to a gene: 12. This CDR3 region has 16 residues. Germline-derived CDR1 and CDR2 are LGHDT and YNNKEL (reference sequence). Here the CDR3 DNA reads TGTGCCAGCAGCCCTAAAGGAAGGACAGGGTGGGAGACCCAGTACTTC. Translated, it gives CASSPKGRTGWETQYF.

On this clone itself: Other DNA sequences in this specimen translate into the identical CDR3. The rearrangement uses TRBV5-1 and TRBJ2-2, with 8 bases that match TRBD2. The ends lost 1 base at V and 4 bases at J; junction bases unmatched: 3. CDR1 is SGHRS and CDR2 is YFSETQ in the germline V gene. The CDR3 totals 15 residues. The CDR3 DNA follows: TGCGCCAGCAGCTTGACTAGCGGACGCACCGGGGAGCTGTTTTTT. Translated, it gives CASSLTSGRTGELFF.

This chain connects TRBV2 to TRBJ2-7, with 9 bases aligning to TRBD1. J gave up 6 bases and V 7 bases, and 7 bases lay outside the gene matches. The germline CDR1 and CDR2 sequences are SNHLY and FYNNEI. There are 13 residues in the CDR3. The CDR3 reads CASKGTGFVEQYF. DNA for the CDR3: TGTGCCAGCAAAGGGACAGGGTTCGTCGAGCAGTACTTC.

The V call is TRBV13, the J call TRBJ1-2, with 9 positions matching TRBD1. The CDR3 loop spans 16 amino acids. Germline values: CDR1 PRHDT, CDR2 FYEKMQ (reference sequence). The V and J ends lost 5 bases and 7 bases, in that order; junction bases with no gene match: 14. The CDR3 here is CASSPDPTGGYSGYTF. The CDR3, as DNA: TGTGCCAGCAGCCCCGACCCCACAGGGGGCTACTCTGGCTACACCTTC.

The rearrangement joins TRBV24-1 to TRBJ2-5; perhaps TRBD1 as D (6 bases). Trimming cost V 4 bases and J 5 bases, with 16 bases left between them. The CDR3 has 15 residues. The germline V gene encodes CDR1 KGHDR and CDR2 SFDVKD. DNA of the CDR3: TGTGCCACCAGTGACCCGTCAGGGGCCCGGGAGACCCAGTACTTC. This codes for CATSDPSGARETQYF.

The chain employs TRBV6-5 and TRBJ2-5, with TRBD1 identical over 8 bases. CDR1 and CDR2 (germline): MNHEY, SVGAGI. The CDR3 sequence is 13 residues long. After removal of 6 bases from V and 1 base from J, the junction contained 1 base not matched to a gene. Here the CDR3 reads CASRGTGQETQYF. CDR3 DNA: TGTGCCAGCAGAGGGACAGGCCAAGAGACCCAGTACTTC.

This rearrangement joins TRBV7-2 to TRBJ2-1, with 12 nucleotides matching TRBD2. The CDR3 has 16 residues. CDR1 is SGHTA, CDR2 FQGNSA, per germline. The J segment lost 8 bases and the V segment lost 4 bases, leaving 9 bases of the junction unmatched. The CDR3 reads CASSSVPSGGADEQFF. CDR3 in DNA: TGTGCCAGCAGCTCTGTTCCTAGCGGGGGGGCCGATGAGCAGTTCTTC.

The gene calls are TRBV11-2 and TRBJ1-6, with a tentative D call TRBD1 (6 bases). V was clipped by 5 bases and J by 7 bases, with 15 bases between them. Looked up from germline, CDR1 is SGHAT and CDR2 is FQNNGV. The CDR3 extends over 15 amino acids. CDR3 amino acids: CASSPQDSGNSPLHF. CDR3 coding DNA: TGTGCCAGCAGCCCCCAGGACAGCGGAAATTCACCCCTCCACTTT.

In the case of this clone: Other nucleotide sequences from this sample produce the same CDR3. This chain uses TRBV5-1 with TRBJ1-3, with D unclear. V lost 2 bases and J lost 0, with 6 bases in between. This CDR3 is built from 14 residues. Germline V lookup: CDR1 SGHRS, CDR2 YFSETQ. The CDR3 DNA follows: TGCGCCAGCAGCTTATCCGGCTCTGGAAACACCATATATTTT. It is translated as CASSLSGSGNTIYF.

J is TRBJ1-6 and V is TRBV7-9; maybe TRBD1 (5 bases). CDR3 size: 15 residues. V lost 4 bases to trimming and J lost 9 bases, with 16 bases between them. Germline assignment: CDR1 SEHNR and CDR2 FQNEAQ (reference sequence). Here the CDR3 DNA reads TGTGCCAGCAGCTCCCTAGTTCAGGGTTCTTCACCCCTCCACTTT. Protein sequence: CASSSLVQGSSPLHF. Complete variable domain (other parts from reference TRBV7-9 and TRBJ1-6): DTGVSQNPRHKITKRGQNVTFRCDPISEHNRLYWYRQTLGQGPEFLTYFQNEAQLEKSRLLSDRFSAERPKGSFSTLEIQRTEQGDSAMYLCASSSLVQGSSPLHFGNGTRLTVT.

V gene TRBV6-1 combines with J gene TRBJ1-5; the match to TRBD1 covers 9 bases. Per germline, CDR1 MNHNS and CDR2 SASEGT. The CDR3 covers 19 residues. V trimming: 1 base; J trimming: 0 bases; junction bases outside the gene matches: 10. CDR3 sequence reads: CASSEVRTGAMNSNQPQHF. DNA for the CDR3: TGTGCCAGCAGTGAAGTGAGGACAGGGGCGATGAATAGCAATCAGCCCCAGCATTTT.

This chain uses TRBV10-2 with TRBJ1-1; 7 nucleotides agree with TRBD1. The junction had 13 bases not matched to a gene; V was cut back by 9 bases and J by 0 bases. The germline gives CDR1 WSHSY, CDR2 SAAADI. The CDR3 consists of 16 residues. Written as DNA, the CDR3 is TGCGCCAGGAAATTACAGGGGCAATACATGAACACTGAAGCTTTCTTT. It yields the protein CARKLQGQYMNTEAFF.

This chain links TRBV2 with TRBJ1-2; D is unresolved. The CDR3 covers 14 residues. V gave up 6 bases and J gave up 8 bases, with 19 bases separating them. Germline CDR1 reads SNHLY; CDR2 reads FYNNEI. The CDR3 DNA is TGTGCCAGCAGACAAGCCCGGGGTTTCCAGGGCTACACCTTC. Protein sequence: CASRQARGFQGYTF.

The V and J genes are TRBV9 and TRBJ2-3; 10 bases line up with TRBD2. V was clipped by 2 bases and J by 6 bases; unmatched bases: 6. Germline values: CDR1 SGDLS, CDR2 YYNGEE. CDR3 size: 15 residues. CDR3 region: CASSVRAGGLDTQYF. The CDR3 DNA is TGTGCCAGCAGCGTTCGAGCGGGAGGGTTGGATACGCAGTATTTT.